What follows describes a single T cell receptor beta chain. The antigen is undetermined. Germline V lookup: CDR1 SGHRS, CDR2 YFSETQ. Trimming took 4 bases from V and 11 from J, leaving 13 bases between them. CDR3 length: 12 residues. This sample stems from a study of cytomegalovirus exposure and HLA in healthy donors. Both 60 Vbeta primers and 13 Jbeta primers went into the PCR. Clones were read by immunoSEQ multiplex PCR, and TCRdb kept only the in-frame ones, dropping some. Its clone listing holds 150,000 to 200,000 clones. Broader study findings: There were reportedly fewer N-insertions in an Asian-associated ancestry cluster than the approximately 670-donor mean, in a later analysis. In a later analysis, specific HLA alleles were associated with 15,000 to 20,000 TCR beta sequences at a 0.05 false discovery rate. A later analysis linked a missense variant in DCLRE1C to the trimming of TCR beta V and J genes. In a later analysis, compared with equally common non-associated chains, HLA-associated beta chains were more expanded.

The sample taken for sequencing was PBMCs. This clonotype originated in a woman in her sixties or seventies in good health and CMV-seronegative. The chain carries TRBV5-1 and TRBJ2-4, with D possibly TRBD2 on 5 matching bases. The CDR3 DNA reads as TGCGCCAGCAGCGCGGGCGTAGGGTTTCAGTACTTC. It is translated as CASSAGVGFQYF.